The 5 T cell receptor beta chains given below trace back to one sample, sequenced in a study of blood T cell repertoires in COVID-19. Profiling relied on immunoSEQ multiplex PCR, and the TCRdb table lists in-frame clones only, not all of them. The sample lists about 260,000 clones; about 89% were seen once. Sequenced: peripheral blood. All receptors come from a woman between 45 and 65 years old with acute or convalescent COVID-19.

The V call is TRBV5-4, the J call TRBJ2-1, with 8 bases that match TRBD2. The trim removed 4 bases at V and 7 bases at J, leaving 10 bases unmatched. This CDR3 region has 15 residues. Per germline, CDR1 SGHNT and CDR2 YYREEE (reference sequence). The CDR3 sequence: CASSPAGLAGNEQFF. CDR3 DNA: TGTGCCAGCAGCCCCGCGGGGCTAGCGGGTAATGAGCAGTTCTTC.

V is TRBV24-1 and J is TRBJ2-1; TRBD2 agrees at 7 bases. CDR1 is KGHDR, CDR2 SFDVKD, per germline. This CDR3 spans 16 amino acids. Trimming took 3 bases from V and 8 from J; bases not matched to a gene: 12. The CDR3 is CATSDVKAGLADEQFF. For the CDR3, the DNA is TGTGCCACCAGTGATGTAAAAGCGGGACTGGCGGATGAGCAGTTCTTC.

This clone was seen only a few times. The chain uses TRBV23-1 and TRBJ1-4; D is perhaps TRBD1 (6 bases). TRBV23-1 is sorted into the ORF group, with uncertain function. The CDR3 length is 13 residues. Trimming removed 11 bases from V and 8 bases from J, with 18 bases in between. CDR3 sequence (DNA): TGCGCCCGACGTGGGGGGGCAGAAGAAAAACTGTTTTTT. The encoded protein is CARRGGAEEKLFF.

The CDR3 here is CASRTTGGSYEQYF. The CDR3 bases are TGTGCCAGCAGGACGACAGGGGGATCCTACGAGCAGTACTTC. J is TRBJ2-7 and V is TRBV2; 9 bases fit TRBD1. Per germline, CDR1 SNHLY and CDR2 FYNNEI. CDR3 length: 14 residues. The junction had 4 bases not matched to a gene; V was cut back by 6 bases and J by 1 base.

This chain connects TRBV10-1 to TRBJ1-1, with 9 nucleotides matching TRBD1. Germline loops: CDR1 WNHNN, CDR2 SYGVQD (reference sequence). The CDR3 has 16 residues. V shed 9 bases, J shed 5 bases, and the junction held 16 bases outside the gene matches. CDR3 loop: CARTLAIHRGQTEAFF. The DNA for the CDR3 is TGCGCCAGAACTCTAGCTATACACAGGGGGCAGACTGAAGCTTTCTTT.